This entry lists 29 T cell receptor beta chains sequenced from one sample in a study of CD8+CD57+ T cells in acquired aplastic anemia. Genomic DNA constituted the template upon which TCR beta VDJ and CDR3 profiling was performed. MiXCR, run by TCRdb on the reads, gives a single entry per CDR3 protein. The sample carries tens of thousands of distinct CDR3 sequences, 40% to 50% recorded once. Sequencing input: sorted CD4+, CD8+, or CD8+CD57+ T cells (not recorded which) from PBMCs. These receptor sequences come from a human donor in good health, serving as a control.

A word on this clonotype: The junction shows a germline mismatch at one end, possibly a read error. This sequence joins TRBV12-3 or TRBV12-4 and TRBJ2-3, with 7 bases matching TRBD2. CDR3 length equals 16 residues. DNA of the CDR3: TGTGCCTGCAGTTTAGAAGCTAGCGGATACACAGATACGCAGTATTTT. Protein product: CACSLEASGYTDTQYF.

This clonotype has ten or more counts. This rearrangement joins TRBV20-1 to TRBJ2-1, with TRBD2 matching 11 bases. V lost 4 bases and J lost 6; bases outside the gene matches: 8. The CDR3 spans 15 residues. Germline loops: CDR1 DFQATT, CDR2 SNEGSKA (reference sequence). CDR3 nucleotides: TGCAGTGCTATCTCCGGGACTAGCGGACTCAATGAGCAGTTCTTC. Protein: CSAISGTSGLNEQFF.

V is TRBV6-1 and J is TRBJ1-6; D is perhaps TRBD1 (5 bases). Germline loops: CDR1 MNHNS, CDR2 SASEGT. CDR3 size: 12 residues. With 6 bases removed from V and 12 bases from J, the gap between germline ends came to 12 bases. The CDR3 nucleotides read TGTGCCAGCAGGGGGGATGGAGGACCCCTCCACTTT. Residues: CASRGDGGPLHF.

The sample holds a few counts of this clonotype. The CDR3, as DNA: TGTGCCATCAGTGAACAGGGGACAGGGAATGGCTACACCTTC. This codes for CAISEQGTGNGYTF. This chain links TRBV10-3 with TRBJ1-2; TRBD1 matches at 9 bases. Germline CDR1 reads ENHRY; CDR2 reads SYGVKD. This CDR3 region has 14 residues. Trimming removed 3 bases from V and 6 bases from J; junction bases left unmatched: 5.

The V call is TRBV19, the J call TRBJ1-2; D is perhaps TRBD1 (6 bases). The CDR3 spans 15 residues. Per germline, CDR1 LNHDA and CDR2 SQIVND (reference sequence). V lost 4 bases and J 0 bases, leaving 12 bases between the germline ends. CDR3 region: CASSKDSEANYGYTF. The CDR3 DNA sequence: TGTGCCAGTAGTAAGGACAGTGAAGCTAACTATGGCTACACCTTC.

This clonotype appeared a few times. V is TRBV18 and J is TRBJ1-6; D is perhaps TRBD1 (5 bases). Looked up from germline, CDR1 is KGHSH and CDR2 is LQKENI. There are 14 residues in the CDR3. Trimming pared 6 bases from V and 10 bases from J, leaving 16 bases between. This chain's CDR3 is CASSRAGVSSPLHF. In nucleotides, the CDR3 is TGTGCCAGCTCCCGGGCGGGGGTCAGCTCACCCCTCCACTTT.

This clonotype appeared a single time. The CDR3, as DNA: TGCGCCAGCAGTGAGAGACAGCAAGAGACCCAGTACTTC. Translation gives CASSERQQETQYF. V gene TRBV10-1 combines with J gene TRBJ2-5; the D gene is possibly TRBD1 (5 bases). Per the germline V gene, CDR1 is WNHNN and CDR2 is SYGVQD (reference sequence). CDR3 size: 13 residues. Trimming took 2 bases from V and 2 from J, leaving 6 bases between them.

The CDR3 DNA is TGTGCCAGCAGCCGAGCGGCTAGCACAGATACGCAGTATTTT. It yields the protein CASSRAASTDTQYF. The rearrangement links TRBV7-3 to TRBJ2-3; D might be TRBD2 (5 bases). Germline loops: CDR1 SGHTA, CDR2 FQGTGA. This CDR3 contains 14 residues. Trimming pared 5 bases from V and 0 bases from J, leaving 9 bases between.

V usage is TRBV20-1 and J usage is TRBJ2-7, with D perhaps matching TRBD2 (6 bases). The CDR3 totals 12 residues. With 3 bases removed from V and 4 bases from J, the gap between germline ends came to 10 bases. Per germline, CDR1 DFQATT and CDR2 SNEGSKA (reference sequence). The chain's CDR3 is CSASSGTYEQYF. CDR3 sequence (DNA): TGCAGTGCTAGCTCCGGGACTTACGAGCAGTACTTC.

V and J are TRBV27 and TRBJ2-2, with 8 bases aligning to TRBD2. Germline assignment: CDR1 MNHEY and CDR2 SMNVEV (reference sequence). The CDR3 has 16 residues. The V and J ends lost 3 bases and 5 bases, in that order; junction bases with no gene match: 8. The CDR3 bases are TGTGCCAGCAGTTTGTTCGGAGCGGGAGTGACCGGGGAGCTGTTTTTT. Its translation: CASSLFGAGVTGELFF.

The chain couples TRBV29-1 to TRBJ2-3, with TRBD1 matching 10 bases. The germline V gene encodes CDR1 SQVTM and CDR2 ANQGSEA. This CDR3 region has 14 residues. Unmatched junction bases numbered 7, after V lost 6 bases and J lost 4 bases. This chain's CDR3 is CSVRSGQGSDTQYF. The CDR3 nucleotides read TGCAGCGTCAGATCGGGACAGGGGTCAGATACGCAGTATTTT.

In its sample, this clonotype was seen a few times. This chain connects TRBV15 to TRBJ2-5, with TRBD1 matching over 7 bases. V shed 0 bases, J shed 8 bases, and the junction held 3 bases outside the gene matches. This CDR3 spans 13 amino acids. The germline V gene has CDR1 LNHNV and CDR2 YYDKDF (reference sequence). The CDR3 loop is CATSRETGYTQYF. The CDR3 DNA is TGTGCCACCAGCAGAGAGACAGGGTACACCCAGTACTTC.

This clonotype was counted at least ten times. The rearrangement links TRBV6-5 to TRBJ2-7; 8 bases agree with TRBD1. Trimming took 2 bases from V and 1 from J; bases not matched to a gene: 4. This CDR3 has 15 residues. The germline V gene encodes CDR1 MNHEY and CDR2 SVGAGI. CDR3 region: CASSYGTGYSYEQYF. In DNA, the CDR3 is TGTGCCAGCAGTTACGGGACAGGTTATTCCTACGAGCAGTACTTC.

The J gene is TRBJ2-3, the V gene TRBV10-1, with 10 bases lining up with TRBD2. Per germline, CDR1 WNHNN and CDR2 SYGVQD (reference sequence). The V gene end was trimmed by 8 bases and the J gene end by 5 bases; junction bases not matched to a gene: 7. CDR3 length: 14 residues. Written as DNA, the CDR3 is TGCGCCAGCGGCAGCGGGAGGGCAGGAGATACGCAGTATTTT. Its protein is CASGSGRAGDTQYF.

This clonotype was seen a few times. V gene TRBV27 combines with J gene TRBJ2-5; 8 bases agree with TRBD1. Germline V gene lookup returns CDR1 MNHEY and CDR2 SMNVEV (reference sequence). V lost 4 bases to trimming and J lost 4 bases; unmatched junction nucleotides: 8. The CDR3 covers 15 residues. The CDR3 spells CASSYLQGGGETQYF. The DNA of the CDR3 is TGTGCCAGCAGTTATCTACAGGGGGGTGGAGAGACCCAGTACTTC.

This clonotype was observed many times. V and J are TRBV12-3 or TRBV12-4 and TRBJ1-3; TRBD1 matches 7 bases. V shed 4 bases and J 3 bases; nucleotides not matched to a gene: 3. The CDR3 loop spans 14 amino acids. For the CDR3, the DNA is TGTGCCAGCAGTTCCGACAGGGATGGAAACACCATATATTTT. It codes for CASSSDRDGNTIYF.

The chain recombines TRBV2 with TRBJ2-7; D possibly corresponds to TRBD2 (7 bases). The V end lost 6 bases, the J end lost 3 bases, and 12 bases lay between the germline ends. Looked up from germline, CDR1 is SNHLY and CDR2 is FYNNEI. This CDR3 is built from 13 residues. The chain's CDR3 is CASRRGPNYEQYF. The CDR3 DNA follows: TGTGCCAGCAGGCGGGGGCCAAACTACGAGCAGTACTTC.

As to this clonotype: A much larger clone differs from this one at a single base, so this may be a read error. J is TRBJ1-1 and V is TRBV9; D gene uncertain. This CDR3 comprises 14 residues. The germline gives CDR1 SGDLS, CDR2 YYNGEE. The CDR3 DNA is TGTGCCAGCAGCGTAGGATATGGGAAGGCTGAAGCTTCCTTT. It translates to CASSVGYGKAEASF.

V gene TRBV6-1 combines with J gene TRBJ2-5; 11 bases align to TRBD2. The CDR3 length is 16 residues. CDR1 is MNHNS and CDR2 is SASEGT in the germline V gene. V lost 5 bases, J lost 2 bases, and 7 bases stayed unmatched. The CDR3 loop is CASSRRLAGPQETQYF. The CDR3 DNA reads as TGTGCCAGCAGTCGACGACTAGCGGGGCCTCAAGAGACCCAGTACTTC.

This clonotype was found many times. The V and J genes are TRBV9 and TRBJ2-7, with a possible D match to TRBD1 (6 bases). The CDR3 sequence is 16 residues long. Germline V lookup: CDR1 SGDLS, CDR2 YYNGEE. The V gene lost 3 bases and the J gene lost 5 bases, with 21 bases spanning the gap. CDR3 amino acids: CASSAESGGHLDEQYF. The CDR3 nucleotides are TGTGCCAGCAGCGCCGAGAGTGGGGGCCATCTCGACGAGCAGTACTTC.

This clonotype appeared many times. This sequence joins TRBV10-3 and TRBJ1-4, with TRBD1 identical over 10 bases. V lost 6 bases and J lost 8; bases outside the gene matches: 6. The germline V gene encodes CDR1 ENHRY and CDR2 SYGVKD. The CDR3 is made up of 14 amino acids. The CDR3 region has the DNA TGTGCCATCAGGCCCGGGACAGGGGAAGAAAAACTGTTTTTT. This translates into CAIRPGTGEEKLFF.

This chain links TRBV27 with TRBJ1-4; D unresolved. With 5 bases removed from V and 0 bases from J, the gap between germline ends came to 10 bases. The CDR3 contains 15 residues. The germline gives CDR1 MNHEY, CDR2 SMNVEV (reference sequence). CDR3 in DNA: TGTGCCAGCAGTCCCCACAGCGCAACTAATGAAAAACTGTTTTTT. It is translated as CASSPHSATNEKLFF.

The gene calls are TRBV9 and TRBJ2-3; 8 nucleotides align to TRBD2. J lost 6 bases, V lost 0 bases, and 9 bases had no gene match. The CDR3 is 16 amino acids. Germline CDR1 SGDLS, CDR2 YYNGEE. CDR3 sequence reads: CASSVVSGLGTDTQYF. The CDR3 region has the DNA TGTGCCAGCAGCGTAGTCTCGGGACTAGGAACGGATACGCAGTATTTT.

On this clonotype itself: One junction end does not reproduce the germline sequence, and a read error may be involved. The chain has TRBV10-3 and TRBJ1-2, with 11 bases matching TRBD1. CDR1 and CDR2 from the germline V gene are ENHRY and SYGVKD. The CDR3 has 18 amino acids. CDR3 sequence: CASSEWHTGTGGGYGYTF. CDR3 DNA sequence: TGTGCCAGCAGTGAATGGCACACCGGGACAGGGGGAGGCTATGGCTACACCTTC.

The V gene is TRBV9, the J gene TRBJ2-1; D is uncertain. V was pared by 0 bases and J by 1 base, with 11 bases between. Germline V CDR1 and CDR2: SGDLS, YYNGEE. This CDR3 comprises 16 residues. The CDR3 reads CASSVDSFGSYNEQFF. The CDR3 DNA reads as TGTGCCAGCAGCGTAGATTCATTCGGGTCCTACAATGAGCAGTTCTTC.

Written as DNA, the CDR3 is TGTGCCAGCAGCGCGACCGGGACAGGGGACAATGAGCAGTATTTT. Protein product: CASSATGTGDNEQYF. The chain recombines TRBV25-1 with TRBJ2-3; the match to TRBD1 covers 10 bases. The CDR3 extends over 15 amino acids. Germline V gene data show CDR1 as MGHDK and CDR2 as SYGVNS. V shed 6 bases and J 11 bases; nucleotides not matched to a gene: 14.

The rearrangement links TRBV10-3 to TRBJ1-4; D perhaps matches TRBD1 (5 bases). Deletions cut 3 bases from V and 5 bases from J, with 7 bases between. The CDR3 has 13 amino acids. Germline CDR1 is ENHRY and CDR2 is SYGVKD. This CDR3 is CAISDRENEKLFF. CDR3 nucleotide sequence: TGTGCCATCAGTGACAGGGAAAATGAAAAACTGTTTTTT.

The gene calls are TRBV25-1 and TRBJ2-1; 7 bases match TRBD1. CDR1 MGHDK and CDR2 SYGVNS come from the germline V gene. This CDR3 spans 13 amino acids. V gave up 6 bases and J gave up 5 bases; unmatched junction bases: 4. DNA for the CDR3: TGTGCCAGCAGAGAACAGGGGCACAATGAGCAGTTCTTC. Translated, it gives CASREQGHNEQFF. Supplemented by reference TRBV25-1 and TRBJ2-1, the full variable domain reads EADIYQTPRYLVIGTGKKITLECSQTMGHDKMYWYQQDPGMELHLIHYSYGVNSTEKGDLSSESTVSRIRTEHFPLTLESARPSHTSQYLCASREQGHNEQFFGPGTRLTVL.

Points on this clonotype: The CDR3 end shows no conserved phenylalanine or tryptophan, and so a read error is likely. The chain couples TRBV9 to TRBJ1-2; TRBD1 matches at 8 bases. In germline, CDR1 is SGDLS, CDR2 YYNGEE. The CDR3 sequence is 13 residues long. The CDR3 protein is CAGSVGQGTGYTL. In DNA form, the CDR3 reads TGTGCCGGCAGCGTAGGACAGGGAACGGGCTACACCCTC.